This T cell receptor (beta chain) comes out of a study of control samples from healthy donors and cancer patients. This table comes from immunoSEQ multiplex PCR, and its TCRdb copy is limited to in-frame clones, with some not included. The data contain about 120,000 clones, approximately 90% of them singletons. This CDR3 spans 14 amino acids. The V gene's germline CDR1 is MNHEY and CDR2 SMNVEV (reference sequence). V gave up 0 bases and J gave up 2 bases, with 5 bases separating them. The receptor was isolated from a woman aged 45 to 65 in good health. J is TRBJ2-1 and V is TRBV27; D gene uncertain. The sample was blood. In DNA, the CDR3 is TGTGCCAGCAGTTTATCCGGAACCTACAATGAGCAGTTCTTC. Translation: CASSLSGTYNEQFF.